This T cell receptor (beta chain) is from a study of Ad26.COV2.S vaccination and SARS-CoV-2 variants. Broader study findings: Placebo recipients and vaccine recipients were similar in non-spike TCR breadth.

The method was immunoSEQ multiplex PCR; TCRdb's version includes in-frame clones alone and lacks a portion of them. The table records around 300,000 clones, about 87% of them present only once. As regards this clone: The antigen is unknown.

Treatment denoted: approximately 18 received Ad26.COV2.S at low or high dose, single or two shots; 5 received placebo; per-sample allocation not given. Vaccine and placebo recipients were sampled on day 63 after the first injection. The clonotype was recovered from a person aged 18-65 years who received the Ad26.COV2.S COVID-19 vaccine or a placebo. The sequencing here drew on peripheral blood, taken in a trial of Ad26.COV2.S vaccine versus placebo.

Here the CDR3 reads CASSQDMGAWGYTF. The CDR3 nucleotides are TGCGCCAGCAGCCAAGATATGGGGGCTTGGGGCTACACCTTC. The V gene is TRBV4-3, the J gene TRBJ1-2, with D perhaps matching TRBD1 (6 bases). V lost 0 bases, J lost 8 bases, and 13 bases lay in between. CDR1 is LGHNA, CDR2 YSLEER, per germline. This CDR3 comprises 14 residues.